Listed below are T cell receptor beta chains from one sample, sequenced in a study of blood T cell repertoires in COVID-19. Measured with immunoSEQ multiplex PCR; TCRdb has only the in-frame clones, and not every one. The sample records just under 40,000 clones, over 85% being singletons. Sequencing input: peripheral blood. These receptors all come from a human donor with active COVID-19. The donor label of this sample is uncertain. Each CDR3 is given with its conserved first and last residue. Each record gives: clone size, V gene, D gene, J gene, CDR3 DNA, CDR3 protein. A D gene is named only where the DNA matches it firmly. Only some rows state a clone size, as once, few, many or a class for expanded clones.

>-|TRBV7-2|TRBD1|TRBJ2-1
TGTGCCAGCAGCTCAGAACAGGGGGCGGATGAGCAGTTCTTC
CASSSEQGADEQFF
>-|TRBV28|TRBD1|TRBJ1-2
TGTGCCAGCAGTTCATATAGACAGGGGGCGCGGGAAGGCTACACCTTC
CASSSYRQGAREGYTF
>-|TRBV18|-|TRBJ2-2
TGTGCCAGCTCACCACCGGGTCAGGGAAGGTCCGGGGAGCTGTTTTTT
CASSPPGQGRSGELFF
>-|TRBV27|-|TRBJ2-7
TGTGCCAGCAGTCCCGTCCCCATTGGGGCGAGTGAGCAGTACTTC
CASSPVPIGASEQYF
>few|TRBV6-2/TRBV6-3|TRBD1|TRBJ1-5
TGTGCCAGCAGCTGGACAGGGGGGGAACAGCCCCAGCATTTT
CASSWTGGEQPQHF
>-|TRBV28|TRBD1|TRBJ2-6
TGTGCCAGCAGATGGGACAGAGGATCGGGGGCCAACGTCCTGACTTTC
CASRWDRGSGANVLTF
>-|TRBV7-9|-|TRBJ1-6
TGTGCCAGCAGCTTAGTGTCGGGGGGGTTTGCTTCACCCCTCCACTTT
CASSLVSGGFASPLHF
>-|TRBV2|-|TRBJ2-7
TGTGCCAGCAGTCCTTATTTGTCCTACGAGCAGTACTTC
CASSPYLSYEQYF
>-|TRBV9|-|TRBJ2-3
TGTGCCAGCAGCGTGGGCGGGGGCGAATACACAGATACGCAGTATTTT
CASSVGGGEYTDTQYF
>-|TRBV14|-|TRBJ1-2
TGTGCCAGCAGCCAATTTCAGGGGTTCTATGGCTACACCTTC
CASSQFQGFYGYTF
>-|TRBV3-1/TRBV3-2|-|TRBJ1-5
TGTGCCAGCAGCCAAGCAGGGAATAATCAGCCCCAGCATTTT
CASSQAGNNQPQHF
>-|TRBV7-9|TRBD1|TRBJ1-5
TGTGCCAGCAGCTTAGGGGACAGGGGCGGCAATCAGCCCCAGCATTTT
CASSLGDRGGNQPQHF
>-|TRBV10-1|TRBD1|TRBJ2-5
TGCGCCAGCCGTCAAACAGGGGATTGGGAGACCCAGTACTTC
CASRQTGDWETQYF
>once|TRBV6-5|TRBD1|TRBJ1-1
TGTGCCAGCAGCCGTAGGGACAGCGAAAACACTGAAGCTTTCTTT
CASSRRDSENTEAFF